This T cell receptor (beta chain) was found in a study of T cell repertoires in cytomegalovirus infection (dated by TCRdb to about 2019). Study-wide context: Alongside well-studied HLA-B-restricted epitopes, the peptide stimulations were aimed at recently identified HLA-C-restricted CMV epitopes, whose presentation resists viral immunomodulation. Donor HLA type was relevant to the analysis, because carriage of CMV infection together with the matching HLA type was indicated by public TCR beta signatures. Overall results and qualifications from the work: Carriers of CMV infection plus the relevant HLA type were discriminated by the cumulative frequency of public TCR beta family members in the study cohort and in an independent roughly 340-donor cohort. The ex vivo response was dominated by HLA-C-restricted CMV-specific TCR beta clonotypes, which also provided the single most frequent clonotype in two of eight donors.

The instrument was an Illumina HiSeq 1500. TCRdb took the public reads, trimmed them with fastp at Q25, ran MiXCR for clone calling and kept in-frame beta chains. Each entry merges the rows of one CDR3 protein and shows their most common DNA and genes. This sample has a few hundred thousand distinct CDR3 sequences in its table, and about 39% of those were observed once. The ten largest clones take up 48% of the sample. V and J are truncated by 8 bases and 10 bases respectively, leaving an intervening sequence of 20 bases. The cysteine opens and the phenylalanine closes a CDR3 of 14 amino acids. Of all the DNA, just the CDR3 is kept, 42 bases in frame from base 1. This specimen's treatment or condition label, interpreted: in vitro stimulation with specific CMV peptide epitopes to enrich CMV-specific T cells. On this clonotype itself: Its target antigen remains unknown. Base qualities were left out, and no much larger clone turns up one base away.

This TCR came from a human donor in good health (CMV status not recorded). Some clones in this sample may be carry-over from other donors' samples. This specimen consisted of cultured PBMCs, obtained from culture after CMV antigen stimulation. The receptor chain draws on TRBV12-3 or TRBV12-4 and TRBJ1-4; no D gene call is confident. The CDR3 corresponds to CASRSLAIDGKLFF. The DNA sequence is TGTGCCAGCCGAAGCCTGGCGATAGATGGAAAACTGTTTTTT.